The 2 T cell receptor beta chains listed next were all sequenced from one sample in a study of T cell repertoires in cytomegalovirus infection. TCRdb re-derived calls from the reads in MiXCR, one entry per CDR3 protein. The table lists 630,000 or so distinct CDR3 sequences, 20% to 30% of them singletons, with around 7.6% in the top ten. Specimen: CD8+ T cells from PBMCs. Receptors originate from a human donor in good health (CMV status not recorded). Some clones in this sample may be carry-over from other donors' samples.

In regard to this clonotype: A much larger clone lies one base from this, so it may be a read error. This rearrangement joins TRBV27 to TRBJ1-1; D uncertain. Germline CDR1 and CDR2: MNHEY and SMNVEV (reference sequence). The CDR3 totals 13 residues. V lost 4 bases and J 2 bases, leaving 8 bases between the germline ends. The CDR3 DNA is TGTGCCAGCAGTTACAACAGCAACACTGAAGCTTTCTTT. The encoded protein is CASSYNSNTEAFF.

This clonotype was detected a few times. V is TRBV2 and J is TRBJ2-7, with TRBD2 as a possible D gene (6 bases). Germline CDR1 is SNHLY and CDR2 is FYNNEI. V lost 3 bases to trimming and J lost 0 bases, with 12 bases between them. The CDR3 length is 15 residues. The CDR3 here is CASSDAPGSSYEQYF. The DNA for the CDR3 is TGTGCCAGCAGTGATGCTCCCGGGAGCTCCTACGAGCAGTACTTC. The whole variable domain, filled in from reference TRBV2 and TRBJ2-7, reads EPEVTQTPSHQVTQMGQEVILRCVPISNHLYFYWYRQILGQKVEFLVSFYNNEISEKSEIFDDQFSVERPDGSNFTLKIRSTKLEDSAMYFCASSDAPGSSYEQYFGPGTRLTVT.